The 25 T cell receptor beta chains below were found in one sample sequenced in a study of blood T cell repertoires in COVID-19. The repertoire was sequenced with immunoSEQ multiplex PCR; TCRdb's copy has only in-frame clones and lacks some. The data contain fewer than 500,000 clones, roughly 87% of them singletons. Input material: PBMCs or T cells enriched from blood (not recorded which). The receptors here all came from a woman younger than 35 with acute COVID-19.

J is TRBJ2-1 and V is TRBV6-5, with D perhaps TRBD2 (5 bases). V was trimmed by 7 bases and J by 3 bases, leaving 16 bases between them. This CDR3 has 15 residues. Germline V gene data show CDR1 as MNHEY and CDR2 as SVGAGI. In DNA form, the CDR3 reads TGTGCCAGCACGCTTACTGGACTTCTCTACAATGAGCAGTTCTTC. This translates into CASTLTGLLYNEQFF.

The V and J genes are TRBV28 and TRBJ1-4; no reliable D call. CDR1 is MDHEN and CDR2 is SYDVKM in the germline V gene. V was pared by 5 bases and J by 6 bases, with 16 bases between. The CDR3 length is 15 residues. The chain's CDR3 is CASSTAGTADEKLFF. The DNA of the CDR3 is TGTGCCAGCAGTACCGCGGGCACGGCGGATGAAAAACTGTTTTTT.

This chain connects TRBV24-1 to TRBJ2-5, with a tentative D call TRBD1 (7 bases). The V and J ends lost 1 base and 2 bases respectively, with 13 bases between them. Germline V gene data show CDR1 as KGHDR and CDR2 as SFDVKD. CDR3 length: 16 residues. The CDR3 DNA follows: TGTGCCACCAGTGATTTACCCCAGGGGGGACAAGAGACCCAGTACTTC. Its protein product is CATSDLPQGGQETQYF.

V and J are TRBV19 and TRBJ2-1; D is possibly TRBD2 (7 bases). Trimming shortened V by 1 base and J by 5 bases, and 18 bases separated the two germline ends. This CDR3 comprises 17 residues. CDR1 LNHDA and CDR2 SQIVND come from the germline V gene (reference sequence). The CDR3 nucleotides read TGTGCCAGTAGTATAGGCCCTAGGGGGGAGGGCCACAATGAGCAGTTCTTC. Protein product: CASSIGPRGEGHNEQFF.

The V gene is TRBV5-1, the J gene TRBJ1-1, with D unresolved. Germline V CDR1 and CDR2: SGHRS, YFSETQ. The CDR3 is made up of 14 amino acids. Trimming cost V 4 bases and J 1 base, with 11 bases left between them. In nucleotides, the CDR3 is TGCGCCAGCAGCACACGGAGGGCGAACACTGAAGCTTTCTTT. It yields the protein CASSTRRANTEAFF.

J is TRBJ1-3 and V is TRBV3-1 (or the pseudogene TRBV3-2); perhaps TRBD1 as D (5 bases). The V end lost 0 bases, the J end lost 1 base, and 19 bases lay between the germline ends. In germline, CDR1 is LGHDT, CDR2 YNNKEL (reference sequence). This CDR3 has 19 amino acids. Written as DNA, the CDR3 is TGTGCCAGCAGCCAAGATGGAGCAGGGATGTCATATTCTGGAAACACCATATATTTT. This encodes CASSQDGAGMSYSGNTIYF.

The chain recombines TRBV14 with TRBJ2-7; D gene uncertain. The ends were cut back, 0 bases at V and 1 base at J, with 13 bases in the middle. Germline CDR1 and CDR2: SGHDN and FVKESK. CDR3 length equals 16 residues. The CDR3 DNA reads TGTGCCAGCAGCCAAGATATGACTGTTCGATCCTACGAGCAGTACTTC. It is translated as CASSQDMTVRSYEQYF.

The rearrangement uses TRBV19 and TRBJ1-2; the match to TRBD1 covers 7 bases. This CDR3 region has 13 residues. J was trimmed by 8 bases and V by 5 bases; bases with no gene match: 8. Germline-derived CDR1 and CDR2 are LNHDA and SQIVND (reference sequence). CDR3 protein: CASSPGQVGGYTF. Here the CDR3 DNA reads TGTGCCAGTAGTCCTGGACAGGTCGGAGGCTACACCTTC.

The V call is TRBV2, the J call TRBJ1-2; D is ambiguous. V lost 2 bases and J lost 4, with 8 bases in between. Per germline, CDR1 SNHLY and CDR2 FYNNEI. The CDR3 consists of 13 residues. For the CDR3, the DNA is TGTGCCAGCAGTGAACGGGTGCGCTATGGCTACACCTTC. Its protein product is CASSERVRYGYTF.

This chain uses TRBV4-3 with TRBJ1-2, with 7 bases lining up with TRBD1. V shed 0 bases, J shed 8 bases, and the junction held 6 bases outside the gene matches. Germline-derived CDR1 and CDR2 are LGHNA and YSLEER. The CDR3 is 14 amino acids. This CDR3 reads CASSQDLTGRGYTF. The DNA for the CDR3 is TGCGCCAGCAGCCAAGATTTGACAGGGCGGGGCTACACCTTC.

The chain links TRBV7-3 to TRBJ2-5; 11 bases line up with TRBD2. Germline-derived CDR1 and CDR2 are SGHTA and FQGTGA. The CDR3 contains 15 residues. The junction had 4 bases not matched to a gene; V was cut back by 5 bases and J by 2 bases. CDR3 nucleotide sequence: TGTGCCAGCAGCCCCGTAGCGGGGGGGCAAGAGACCCAGTACTTC. Translation gives CASSPVAGGQETQYF.

The chain recombines TRBV14 with TRBJ1-2; D is unresolved. The CDR3 is 12 amino acids. Germline values: CDR1 SGHDN, CDR2 FVKESK. V was cut by 6 bases and J by 6 bases, with 11 bases left in between. The CDR3 coding sequence is TGTGCCAGCAGGGACTCGTTCGATGGCTACACCTTC. It encodes CASRDSFDGYTF.

The V call is TRBV28, the J call TRBJ2-1; 10 bases align to TRBD2. From germline, CDR1 is MDHEN and CDR2 SYDVKM. This CDR3 spans 14 amino acids. V trimming: 5 bases; J trimming: 5 bases; junction bases outside the gene matches: 3. CDR3 loop: CASSEGLAHNEQFF. The CDR3 DNA follows: TGTGCCAGCAGTGAGGGACTAGCGCACAATGAGCAGTTCTTC.

Here the CDR3 reads CASSFRRSNQPQHF. CDR3 sequence (DNA): TGTGCCAGCAGCTTCCGCCGGTCGAATCAGCCCCAGCATTTT. V and J are TRBV7-8 and TRBJ1-5; no reliable D call. This CDR3 spans 14 amino acids. CDR1 and CDR2 from the germline V gene are SGHVS and FQNEAQ. With 3 bases removed from V and 4 bases from J, the gap between germline ends came to 10 bases. Variable domain in full (rest from reference TRBV7-8 and TRBJ1-5): GAGVSQSPRYKVAKRGQDVALRCDPISGHVSLFWYQQALGQGPEFLTYFQNEAQLDKSGLPSDRFFAERPEGSVSTLKIQRTQQEDSAVYLCASSFRRSNQPQHFGDGTRLSIL.

The chain employs TRBV5-8 and TRBJ1-5, with a weak D call TRBD1 (6 bases). The CDR3 loop spans 16 amino acids. Trimming took off 1 base at V and 6 bases at J, with 17 bases between the two ends. Germline V lookup: CDR1 SGHTS, CDR2 YDEGEE. DNA for the CDR3: TGTGCCAGCAGCTTGCTGACAGGCGGTCACTCTCAGCCCCAGCATTTT. Translated: CASSLLTGGHSQPQHF.

The chain couples TRBV5-6 to TRBJ2-1; the D gene is possibly TRBD2 (5 bases). The CDR3 loop spans 15 amino acids. V gave up 2 bases and J gave up 4 bases, with 13 bases separating them. Germline V gene sequence: CDR1 SGHDT, CDR2 YYEEEE. CDR3: CASSFPGVTYNEQFF. The CDR3 bases are TGTGCCAGCAGCTTCCCCGGGGTAACTTACAATGAGCAGTTCTTC. Looking up the rest from reference TRBV5-6 and TRBJ2-1 gives the full variable domain: DAGVTQSPTHLIKTRGQQVTLRCSPKSGHDTVSWYQQALGQGPQFIFQYYEEEERQRGNFPDRFSGHQFPNYSSELNVNALLLGDSALYLCASSFPGVTYNEQFFGPGTRLTVL.

The V gene is TRBV9, the J gene TRBJ1-5, with TRBD1 identical over 7 bases. Looked up from germline, CDR1 is SGDLS and CDR2 is YYNGEE. Losses at the gene ends were 3 bases for V and 2 bases for J; bases not matched to a gene: 5. The CDR3 has 15 amino acids. The CDR3 reads CASSDRDSGNQPQHF. CDR3 coding DNA: TGTGCCAGCAGCGACCGGGACAGTGGCAATCAGCCCCAGCATTTT.

The rearrangement uses TRBV30 and TRBJ1-3, with D possibly TRBD1 on 6 matching bases. The germline V gene encodes CDR1 GTSNPN and CDR2 SVGIG (reference sequence). The CDR3 length is 12 residues. Trimming removed 0 bases from V and 8 bases from J, with 8 bases in between. The CDR3: CAWSVQGDTIYF. The CDR3 DNA follows: TGTGCCTGGAGTGTACAGGGTGACACCATATATTTT.

The chain carries TRBV7-2 and TRBJ2-1; 11 positions match TRBD2. The germline V gene has CDR1 SGHTA and CDR2 FQGNSA. The CDR3 consists of 18 residues. V shed 0 bases and J 8 bases; nucleotides not matched to a gene: 12. The DNA for the CDR3 is TGTGCCAGCAGCTTAGCGGCTAGTAGCGGGGGGGTTTGGTATGAGCAGTTCTTC. Protein: CASSLAASSGGVWYEQFF.

The chain joins TRBV14 to TRBJ1-4; possible D gene TRBD1, 5 bases. CDR3 length equals 14 residues. Germline CDR1 SGHDN, CDR2 FVKESK. Trimming removed 1 base at V and 8 bases at J, with 11 bases between. The CDR3 coding sequence is TGTGCCAGCAGCCAAGTTGCCGGACAAGAAAAACTGTTTTTT. Residues: CASSQVAGQEKLFF.

This clone was seen just once. The chain links TRBV2 to TRBJ1-4, with 9 bases that match TRBD1. CDR1 is SNHLY, CDR2 FYNNEI, per germline. Germline trimming cut 2 bases from V and 8 bases from J; bases unmatched to any gene: 6. The CDR3 spans 15 residues. As DNA, the CDR3 is TGTGCCAGCAGTGAAAGGGGACAGGGTGCGGAAAAACTGTTTTTT. It yields the protein CASSERGQGAEKLFF.

The chain links TRBV12-2 to TRBJ1-3; no DNA check was done on the table's D call, TRBD1. TRBV12-2 is recorded as a pseudogene. The CDR3 runs 19 residues. CDR3 coding DNA: TGTGCAAGTCGTGCCACCTTACCCGGGCCAGGGTTTAGGGCGAACACCATATATTTT. This sequence encodes CASRATLPGPGFRANTIYF.

V is TRBV7-9 and J is TRBJ1-1; D not certain. CDR3 length equals 13 residues. Germline V gene lookup returns CDR1 SEHNR and CDR2 FQNEAQ (reference sequence). With 2 bases removed from V and 6 bases from J, the gap between germline ends came to 10 bases. The chain's CDR3 is CASSLIDNPEAFF. DNA of the CDR3: TGTGCCAGCAGCTTAATCGACAATCCTGAAGCTTTCTTT.

The chain combines TRBV7-9 with TRBJ1-2, with 7 bases lining up with TRBD1. Trimming removed 5 bases from V and 8 bases from J; junction bases left unmatched: 14. CDR1 and CDR2 from the germline V gene are SEHNR and FQNEAQ (reference sequence). This CDR3 comprises 15 residues. CDR3 DNA sequence: TGTGCCAGCAGCCCGGCAGGGACAGCGTTAGAGGGCTACACCTTC. Translation: CASSPAGTALEGYTF.

The J gene is TRBJ1-2, the V gene TRBV7-3; 7 bases match TRBD1. The CDR3 has 16 residues. In germline, CDR1 is SGHTA, CDR2 FQGTGA. With V trimmed by 1 base and J by 7 bases, 12 bases remained unmatched. CDR3 DNA: TGTGCCAGCAGCTTAAGAGGGCCGGTACAGGGGTCTGGCTACACCTTC. It specifies CASSLRGPVQGSGYTF.